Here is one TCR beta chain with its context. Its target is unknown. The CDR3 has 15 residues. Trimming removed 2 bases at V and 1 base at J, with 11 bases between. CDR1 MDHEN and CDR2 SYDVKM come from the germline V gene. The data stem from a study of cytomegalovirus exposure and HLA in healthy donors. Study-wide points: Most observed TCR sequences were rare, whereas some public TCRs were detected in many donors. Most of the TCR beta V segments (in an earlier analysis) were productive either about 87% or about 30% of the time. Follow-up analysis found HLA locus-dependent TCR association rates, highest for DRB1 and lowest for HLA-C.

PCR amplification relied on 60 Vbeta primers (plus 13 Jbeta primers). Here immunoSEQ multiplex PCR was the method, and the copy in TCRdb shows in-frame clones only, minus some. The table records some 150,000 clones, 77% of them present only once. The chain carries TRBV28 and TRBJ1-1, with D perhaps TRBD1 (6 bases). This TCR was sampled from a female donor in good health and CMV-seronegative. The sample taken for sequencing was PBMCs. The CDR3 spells CASSLDTGWNTEAFF. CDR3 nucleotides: TGTGCCAGCAGTTTAGATACAGGGTGGAACACTGAAGCTTTCTTT.